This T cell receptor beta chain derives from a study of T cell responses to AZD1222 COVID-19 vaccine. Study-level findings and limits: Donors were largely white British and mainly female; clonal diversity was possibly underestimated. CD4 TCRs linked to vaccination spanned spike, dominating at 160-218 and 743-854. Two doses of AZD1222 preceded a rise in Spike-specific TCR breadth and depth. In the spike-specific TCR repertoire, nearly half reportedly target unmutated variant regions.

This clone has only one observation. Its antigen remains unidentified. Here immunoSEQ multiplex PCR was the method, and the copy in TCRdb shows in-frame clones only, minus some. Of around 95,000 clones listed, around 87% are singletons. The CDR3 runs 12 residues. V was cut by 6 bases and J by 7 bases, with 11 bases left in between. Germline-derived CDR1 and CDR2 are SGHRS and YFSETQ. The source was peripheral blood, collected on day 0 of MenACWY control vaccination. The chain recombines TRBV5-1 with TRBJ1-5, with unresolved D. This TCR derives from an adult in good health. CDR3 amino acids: CASIVGGQPQHF. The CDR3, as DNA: TGCGCCAGCATAGTTGGAGGCCAGCCCCAGCATTTT. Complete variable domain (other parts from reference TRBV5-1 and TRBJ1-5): KAGVTQTPRYLIKTRGQQVTLSCSPISGHRSVSWYQQTPGQGLQFLFEYFSETQRNKGNFPGRFSGRQFSNSRSEMNVSTLELGDSALYLCASIVGGQPQHFGDGTRLSIL.